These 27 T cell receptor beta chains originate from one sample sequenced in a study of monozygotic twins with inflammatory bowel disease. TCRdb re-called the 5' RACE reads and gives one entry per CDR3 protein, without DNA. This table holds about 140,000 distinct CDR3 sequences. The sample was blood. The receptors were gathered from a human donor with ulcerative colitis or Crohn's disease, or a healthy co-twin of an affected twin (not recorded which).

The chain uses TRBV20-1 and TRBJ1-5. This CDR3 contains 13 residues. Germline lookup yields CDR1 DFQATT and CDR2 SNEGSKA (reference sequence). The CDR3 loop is CSARGVGNQPQHF.

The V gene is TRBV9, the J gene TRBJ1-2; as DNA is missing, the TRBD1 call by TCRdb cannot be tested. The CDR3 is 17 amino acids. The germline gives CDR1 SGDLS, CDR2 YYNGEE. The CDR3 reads CASSVEGQGDMDYGYTF.

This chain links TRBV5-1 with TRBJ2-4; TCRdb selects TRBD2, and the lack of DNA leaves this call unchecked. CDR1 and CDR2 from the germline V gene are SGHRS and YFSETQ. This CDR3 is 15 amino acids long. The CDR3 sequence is CASSYTAGIANIQYF.

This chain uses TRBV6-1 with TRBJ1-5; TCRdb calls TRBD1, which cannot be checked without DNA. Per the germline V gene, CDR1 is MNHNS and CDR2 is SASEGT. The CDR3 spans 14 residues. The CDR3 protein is CASSGWTGGQPQHF.

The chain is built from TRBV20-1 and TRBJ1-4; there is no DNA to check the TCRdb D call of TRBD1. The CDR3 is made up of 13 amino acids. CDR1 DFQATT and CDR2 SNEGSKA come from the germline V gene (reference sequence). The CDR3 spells CSPFGKPNERLFF.

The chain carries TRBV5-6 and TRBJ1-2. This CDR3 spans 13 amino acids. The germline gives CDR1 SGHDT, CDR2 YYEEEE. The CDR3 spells CASREWANYGYTF.

CDR3 sequence reads: CASSHTVTDTQYF. The chain uses TRBV7-2 and TRBJ2-3. CDR1 and CDR2 from the germline V gene are SGHTA and FQGNSA. The length of the CDR3 is 13 residues.

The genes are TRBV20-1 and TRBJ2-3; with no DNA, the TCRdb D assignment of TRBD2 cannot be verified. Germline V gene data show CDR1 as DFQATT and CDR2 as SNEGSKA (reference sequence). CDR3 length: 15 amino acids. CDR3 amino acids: CSARETSGTTDTQYF.

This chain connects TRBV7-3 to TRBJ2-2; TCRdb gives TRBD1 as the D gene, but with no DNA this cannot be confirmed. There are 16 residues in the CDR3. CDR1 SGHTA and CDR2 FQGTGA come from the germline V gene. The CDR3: CASSPPGGQYTGELFF.

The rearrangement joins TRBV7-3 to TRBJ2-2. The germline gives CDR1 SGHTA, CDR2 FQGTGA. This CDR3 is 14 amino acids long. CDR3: CASSLRTVTGELFF.

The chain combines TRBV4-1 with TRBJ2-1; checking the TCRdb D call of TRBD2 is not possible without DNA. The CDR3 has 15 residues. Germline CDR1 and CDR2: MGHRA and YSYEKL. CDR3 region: CASSQDLLAANEQFF.

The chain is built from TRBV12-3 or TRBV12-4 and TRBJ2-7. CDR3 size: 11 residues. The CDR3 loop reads CASSSRYEQYF.

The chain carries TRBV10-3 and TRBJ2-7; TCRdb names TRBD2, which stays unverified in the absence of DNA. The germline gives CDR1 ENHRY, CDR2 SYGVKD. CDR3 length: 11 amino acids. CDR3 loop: CAIKGTYEQYF.

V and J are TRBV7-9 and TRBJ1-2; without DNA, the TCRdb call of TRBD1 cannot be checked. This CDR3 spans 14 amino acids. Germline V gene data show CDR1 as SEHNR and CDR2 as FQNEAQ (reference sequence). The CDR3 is CASSTRDINYGYTF.

CDR3 sequence reads: CATSDRRLAGNTDTQYF. The chain combines TRBV24-1 with TRBJ2-3; no DNA is available, so the TRBD2 call from TCRdb remains unchecked. The CDR3 is 17 amino acids. Germline CDR1 KGHDR, CDR2 SFDVKD.

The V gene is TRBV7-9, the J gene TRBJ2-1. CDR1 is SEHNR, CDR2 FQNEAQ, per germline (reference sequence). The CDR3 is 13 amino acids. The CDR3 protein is CASSLGIDNEQFF.

The CDR3 reads CASSLNLNNEQFF. V gene TRBV5-1 combines with J gene TRBJ2-1. The V gene's germline CDR1 is SGHRS and CDR2 YFSETQ. The CDR3 is made up of 13 amino acids.

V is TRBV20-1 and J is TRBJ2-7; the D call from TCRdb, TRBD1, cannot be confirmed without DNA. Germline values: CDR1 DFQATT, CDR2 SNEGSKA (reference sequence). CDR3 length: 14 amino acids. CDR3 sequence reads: CSARQDRVRDEQYF.

The CDR3 reads CATSRGNSNQPQHF. The genes are TRBV15 and TRBJ1-5. CDR3 length equals 14 residues. CDR1 is LNHNV, CDR2 YYDKDF, per germline (reference sequence).

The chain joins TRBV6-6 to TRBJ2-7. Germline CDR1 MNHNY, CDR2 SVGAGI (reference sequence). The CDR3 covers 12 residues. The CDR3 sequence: CASRIGLYEQYF.

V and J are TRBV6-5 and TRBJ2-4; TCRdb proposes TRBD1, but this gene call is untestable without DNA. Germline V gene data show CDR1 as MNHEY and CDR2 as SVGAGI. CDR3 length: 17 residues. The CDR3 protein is CASSYMGQGGAKNIQYF.

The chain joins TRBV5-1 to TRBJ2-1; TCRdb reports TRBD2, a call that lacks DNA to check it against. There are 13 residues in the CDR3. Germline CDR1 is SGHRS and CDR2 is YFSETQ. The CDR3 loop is CASREISGNEQFF.

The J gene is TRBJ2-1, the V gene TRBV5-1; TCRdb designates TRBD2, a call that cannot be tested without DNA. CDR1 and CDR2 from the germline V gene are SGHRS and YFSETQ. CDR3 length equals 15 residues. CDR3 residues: CASSFRRAGTNEQFF.

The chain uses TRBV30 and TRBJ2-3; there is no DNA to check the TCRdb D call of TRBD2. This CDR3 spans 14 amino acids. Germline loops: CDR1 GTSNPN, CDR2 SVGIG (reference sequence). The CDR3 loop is CAWSVGPREDTQYF.

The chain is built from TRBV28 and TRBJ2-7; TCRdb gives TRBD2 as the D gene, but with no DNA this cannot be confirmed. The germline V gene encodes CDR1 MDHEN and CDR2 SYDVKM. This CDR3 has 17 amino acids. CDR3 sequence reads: CASSSLGTSGGSYEQYF.

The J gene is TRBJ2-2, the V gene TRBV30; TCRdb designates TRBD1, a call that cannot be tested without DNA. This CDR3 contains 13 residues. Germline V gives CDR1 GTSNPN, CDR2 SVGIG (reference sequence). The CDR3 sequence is CAWSLGRTGELFF.

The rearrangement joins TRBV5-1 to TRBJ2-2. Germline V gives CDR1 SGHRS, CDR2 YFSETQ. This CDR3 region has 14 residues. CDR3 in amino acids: CASSSDVATGELFF.